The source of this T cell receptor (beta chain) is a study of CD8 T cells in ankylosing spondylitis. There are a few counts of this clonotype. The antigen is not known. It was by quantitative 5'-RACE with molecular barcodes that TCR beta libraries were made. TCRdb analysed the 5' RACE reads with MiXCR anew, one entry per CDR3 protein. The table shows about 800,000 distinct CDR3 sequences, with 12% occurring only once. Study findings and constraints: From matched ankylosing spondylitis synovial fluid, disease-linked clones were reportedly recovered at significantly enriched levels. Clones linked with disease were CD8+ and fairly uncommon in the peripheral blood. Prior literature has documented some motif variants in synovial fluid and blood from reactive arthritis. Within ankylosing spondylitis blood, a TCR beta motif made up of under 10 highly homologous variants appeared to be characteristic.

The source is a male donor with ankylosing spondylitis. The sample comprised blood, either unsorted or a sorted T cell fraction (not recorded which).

The CDR3 loop is CASSLRAGNQPQHF. The DNA for the CDR3 is TGTGCCAGCAGTTTACGGGCGGGAAATCAGCCCCAGCATTTT. The chain uses TRBV28 and TRBJ1-5; D remains unclear. CDR1 is MDHEN, CDR2 SYDVKM, per germline. CDR3 length equals 14 residues. With 2 bases removed from V and 4 bases from J, the gap between germline ends came to 9 bases.